This TCR beta chain stems from a study of prognosis after radiotherapy for stage I lung cancer. The study's findings and limits: A fall in unique TCR clone counts followed stereotactic body radiation therapy, with medians of around 10,000 versus 6,900. Patients with distant metastases had lower Shannon entropy after stereotactic body radiation therapy.

There are many counts of this clonotype. The antigen remains unidentified. CDR1 and CDR2 from the germline V gene are ENHRY and SYGVKD. J lost 10 bases, V lost 7 bases, and 9 bases had no gene match. The CDR3 is 13 amino acids. Template was genomic DNA; TCR beta CDR3 amplified in two multiplex PCR rounds. Primers (each specific to one TRBV or TRBJ gene) were used in first-round PCR. TCRdb re-analysed the multiplex PCR reads in MiXCR, keeping a single row per CDR3 protein. The data hold around 19,000 distinct CDR3 sequences, with roughly 47% observed a single time. Collection of peripheral blood, in a volume of six milliliters, was performed at each of two time points.

This clonotype was sampled from a donor aged 50 or older with non-small cell lung cancer. The genes are TRBV10-3 and TRBJ2-1; 8 nucleotides match TRBD1. The material sequenced was PBMCs, taken before or after stereotactic body radiation therapy (not recorded which). In DNA form, the CDR3 reads TGTGCCATCACCAACGGACAGGGCGGCGAGCAGTTCTTC. Protein product: CAITNGQGGEQFF.